This TCR beta chain was sequenced during a study of blood T cell repertoires in COVID-19. Study at large: Whether acute or convalescent, the COVID-19 samples came from the United States, Italy and Spain. In each case, the material was cDNA or gDNA derived from T cells, B-cell-depleted T cells, or PBMCs.

CDR1 and CDR2 (germline): MDHEN, SYDVKM. V was pared by 6 bases and J by 10 bases, with 15 bases of the junction left unmatched. This CDR3 region has 15 residues. Produced via immunoSEQ multiplex PCR; TCRdb's table is partial and in-frame only. Of roughly 73,000 clones in the sample, roughly four fifths were seen once. This clonotype was obtained from a woman in her sixties or seventies with acute or convalescent COVID-19. Sequencing used peripheral blood. The rearrangement links TRBV28 to TRBJ2-4; 7 bases are a match to TRBD1. This chain's CDR3 is CASSLHPLQGSIQYF. The DNA for the CDR3 is TGTGCCAGCAGCCTCCACCCCCTACAGGGGAGTATTCAGTACTTC.